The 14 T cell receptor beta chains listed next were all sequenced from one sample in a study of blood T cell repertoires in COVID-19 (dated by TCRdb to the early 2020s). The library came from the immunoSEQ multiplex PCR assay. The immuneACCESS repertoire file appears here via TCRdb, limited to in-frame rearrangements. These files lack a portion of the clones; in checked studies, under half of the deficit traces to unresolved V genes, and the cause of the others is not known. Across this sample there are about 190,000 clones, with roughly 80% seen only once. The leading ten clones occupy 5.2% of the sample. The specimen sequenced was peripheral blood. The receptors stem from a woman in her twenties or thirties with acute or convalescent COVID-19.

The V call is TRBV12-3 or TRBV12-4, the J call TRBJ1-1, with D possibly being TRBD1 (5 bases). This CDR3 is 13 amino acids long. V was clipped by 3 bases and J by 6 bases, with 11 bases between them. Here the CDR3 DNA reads TGTGCCAGCAGTTTCCTAGGGGTCGCTGAAGCTTTCTTT. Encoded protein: CASSFLGVAEAFF.

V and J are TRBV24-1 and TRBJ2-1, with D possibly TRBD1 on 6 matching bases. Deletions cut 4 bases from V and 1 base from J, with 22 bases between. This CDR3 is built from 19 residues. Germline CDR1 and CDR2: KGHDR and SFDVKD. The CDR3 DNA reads TGTGCCACCAGTGACCCGCAGGGGACCGGCAAACAATCCTACAATGAGCAGTTCTTC. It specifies CATSDPQGTGKQSYNEQFF.

CDR3 in DNA: TGTGCCAGCAGCGCTAGCGGGAGGGCCTACGAGCAGTACTTC. It translates to CASSASGRAYEQYF. The J gene is TRBJ2-7, the V gene TRBV11-2, with TRBD2 matching over 12 bases. CDR3 length: 14 amino acids. V trimming: 5 bases; J trimming: 2 bases; junction bases outside the gene matches: 1. Germline lookup yields CDR1 SGHAT and CDR2 FQNNGV.

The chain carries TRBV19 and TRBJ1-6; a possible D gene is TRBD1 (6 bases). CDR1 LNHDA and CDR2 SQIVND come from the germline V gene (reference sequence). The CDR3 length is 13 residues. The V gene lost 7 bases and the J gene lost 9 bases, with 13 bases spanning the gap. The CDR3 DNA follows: TGTGCCAGTAAAGGCCAGGACAGTTCACCCCTCCACTTT. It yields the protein CASKGQDSSPLHF. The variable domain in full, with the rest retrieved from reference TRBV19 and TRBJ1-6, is DGGITQSPKYLFRKEGQNVTLSCEQNLNHDAMYWYRQDPGQGLRLIYYSQIVNDFQKGDIAEGYSVSREKKESFPLTVTSAQKNPTAFYLCASKGQDSSPLHFGNGTRLTVT.

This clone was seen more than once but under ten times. In DNA form, the CDR3 reads TGTGCCAGCAGTTTTCCGGGACAGGGAGCCTACGAGCAGTACTTC. Encoded protein: CASSFPGQGAYEQYF. This chain uses TRBV28 with TRBJ2-7; 9 bases map to TRBD1. Germline lookup yields CDR1 MDHEN and CDR2 SYDVKM. The CDR3 is 15 residues long. Losses at the gene ends were 3 bases for V and 2 bases for J; bases not matched to a gene: 5.

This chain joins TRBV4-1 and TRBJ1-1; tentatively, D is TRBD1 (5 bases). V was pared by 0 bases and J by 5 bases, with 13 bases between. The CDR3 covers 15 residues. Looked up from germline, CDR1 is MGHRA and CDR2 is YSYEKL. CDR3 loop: CASSQDWGVGTEAFF. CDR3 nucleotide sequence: TGCGCCAGCAGCCAAGATTGGGGGGTAGGGACTGAAGCTTTCTTT.

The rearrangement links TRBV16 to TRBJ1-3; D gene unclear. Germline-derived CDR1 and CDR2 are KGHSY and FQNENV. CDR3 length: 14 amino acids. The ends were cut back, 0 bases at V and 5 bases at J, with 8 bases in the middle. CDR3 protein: CASSQSRVRNTIYF. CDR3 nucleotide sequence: TGTGCCAGCAGCCAATCTCGAGTGCGAAACACCATATATTTT.

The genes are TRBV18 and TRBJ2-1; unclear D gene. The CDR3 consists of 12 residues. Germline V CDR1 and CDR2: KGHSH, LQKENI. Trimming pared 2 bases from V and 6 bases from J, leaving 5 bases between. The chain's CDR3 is CASSPYGNEQFF. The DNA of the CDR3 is TGTGCCAGCTCACCATACGGCAATGAGCAGTTCTTC.

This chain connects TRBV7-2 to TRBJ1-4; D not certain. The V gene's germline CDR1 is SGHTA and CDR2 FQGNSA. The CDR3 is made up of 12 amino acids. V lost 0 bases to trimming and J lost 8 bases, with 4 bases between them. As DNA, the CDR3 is TGTGCCAGCAGCTTAGCGTTAGAAAAACTGTTTTTT. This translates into CASSLALEKLFF. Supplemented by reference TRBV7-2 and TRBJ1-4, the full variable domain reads GAGVSQSPSNKVTEKGKDVELRCDPISGHTALYWYRQSLGQGLEFLIYFQGNSAPDKSGLPSDRFSAERTGGSVSTLTIQRTQQEDSAVYLCASSLALEKLFFGSGTQLSVL.

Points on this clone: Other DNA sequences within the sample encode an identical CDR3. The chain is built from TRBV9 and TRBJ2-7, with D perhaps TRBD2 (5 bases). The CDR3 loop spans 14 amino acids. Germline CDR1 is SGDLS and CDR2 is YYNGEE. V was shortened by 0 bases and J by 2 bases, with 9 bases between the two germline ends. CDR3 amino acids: CASSVGLGAYEQYF. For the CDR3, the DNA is TGTGCCAGCAGCGTAGGGCTGGGAGCCTACGAGCAGTACTTC.

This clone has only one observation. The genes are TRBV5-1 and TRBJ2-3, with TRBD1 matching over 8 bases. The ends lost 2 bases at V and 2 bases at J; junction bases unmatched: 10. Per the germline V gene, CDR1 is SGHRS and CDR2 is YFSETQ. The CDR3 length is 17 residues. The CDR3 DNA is TGCGCCAGCAGCTTCAACACCCCGGGACAGGCCACAGATACGCAGTATTTT. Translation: CASSFNTPGQATDTQYF. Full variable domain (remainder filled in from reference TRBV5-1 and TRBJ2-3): KAGVTQTPRYLIKTRGQQVTLSCSPISGHRSVSWYQQTPGQGLQFLFEYFSETQRNKGNFPGRFSGRQFSNSRSEMNVSTLELGDSALYLCASSFNTPGQATDTQYFGPGTRLTVL.

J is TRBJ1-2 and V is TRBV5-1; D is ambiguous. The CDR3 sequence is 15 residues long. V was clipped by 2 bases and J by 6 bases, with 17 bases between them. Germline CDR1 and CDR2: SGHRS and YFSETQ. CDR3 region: CASSFHGGSGNGYTF. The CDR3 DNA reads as TGCGCCAGCAGCTTCCATGGAGGGTCGGGGAATGGCTACACCTTC.

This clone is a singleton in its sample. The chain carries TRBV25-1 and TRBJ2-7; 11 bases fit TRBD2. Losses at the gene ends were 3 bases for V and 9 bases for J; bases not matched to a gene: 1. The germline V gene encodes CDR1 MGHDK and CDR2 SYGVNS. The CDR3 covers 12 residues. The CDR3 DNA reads TGTGCCAGCAGTGATGGACTAGCGGGGCAGTACTTC. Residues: CASSDGLAGQYF.

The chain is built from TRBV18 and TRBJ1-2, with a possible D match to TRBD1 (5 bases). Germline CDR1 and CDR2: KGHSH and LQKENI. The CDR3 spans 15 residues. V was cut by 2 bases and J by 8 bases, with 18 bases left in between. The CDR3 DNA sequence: TGTGCCAGCTCACCAGGGTTTGTGGGGCACGACGGCTACACCTTC. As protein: CASSPGFVGHDGYTF.